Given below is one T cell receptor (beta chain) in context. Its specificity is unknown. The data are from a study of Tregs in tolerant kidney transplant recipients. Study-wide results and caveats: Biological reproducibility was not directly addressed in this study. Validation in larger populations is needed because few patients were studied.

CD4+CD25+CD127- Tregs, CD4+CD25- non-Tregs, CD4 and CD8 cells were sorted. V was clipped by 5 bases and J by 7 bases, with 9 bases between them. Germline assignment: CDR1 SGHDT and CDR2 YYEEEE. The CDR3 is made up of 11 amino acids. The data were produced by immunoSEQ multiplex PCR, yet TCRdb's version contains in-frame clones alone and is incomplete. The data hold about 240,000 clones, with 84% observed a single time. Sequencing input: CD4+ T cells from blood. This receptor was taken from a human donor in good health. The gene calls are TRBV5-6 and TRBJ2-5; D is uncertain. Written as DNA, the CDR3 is TGTGCCAGCAGGGCGCGTGGGACCCAGTACTTC. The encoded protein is CASRARGTQYF. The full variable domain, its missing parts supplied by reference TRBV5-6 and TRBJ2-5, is DAGVTQSPTHLIKTRGQQVTLRCSPKSGHDTVSWYQQALGQGPQFIFQYYEEEERQRGNFPDRFSGHQFPNYSSELNVNALLLGDSALYLCASRARGTQYFGPGTRLLVL.